This entry describes one T cell receptor beta chain. Its cognate antigen is unknown. This entry comes from a study of OX40 agonist ivuxolimab in advanced cancers. Looking at the study overall: Therapy given before enrollment (anti-PD-1, anti-PD-L1 or anti-CTLA-4) was allowed, and around 40% had some.

Trimming took 2 bases from V and 4 from J, leaving 9 bases between them. There are 14 residues in the CDR3. Germline assignment: CDR1 SEHNR and CDR2 FQNEAQ (reference sequence). TCRdb's table, derived via immunoSEQ multiplex PCR, lists solely in-frame clones and lacks some. Of roughly 60,000 clones listed, about 80% are singletons. Findings and caveats of the study: Expanded clones belonging to CD8+ T cells outnumbered, on average, those of CD4+.

The chain uses TRBV7-9 and TRBJ1-3; D call uncertain. The starting material was CD4+ or CD8+ T cells sorted from blood, obtained in a trial of the OX40 agonist ivuxolimab. The clonotype comes from an adult with an advanced solid tumor such as melanoma, head and neck, liver or kidney cancer. CDR3 DNA sequence: TGTGCCAGCAGCTTATACGCAGAAGGAAACACCATATATTTT. As protein: CASSLYAEGNTIYF.